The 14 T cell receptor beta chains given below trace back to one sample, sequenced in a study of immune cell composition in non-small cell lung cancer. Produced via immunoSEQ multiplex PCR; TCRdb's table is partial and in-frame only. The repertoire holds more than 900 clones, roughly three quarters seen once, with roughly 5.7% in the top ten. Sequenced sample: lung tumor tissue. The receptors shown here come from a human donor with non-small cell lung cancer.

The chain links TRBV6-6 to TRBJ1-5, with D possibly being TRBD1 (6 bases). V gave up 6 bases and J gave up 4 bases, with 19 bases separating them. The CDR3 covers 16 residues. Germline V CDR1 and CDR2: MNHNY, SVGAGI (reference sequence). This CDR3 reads CASRETGKKENQPQHF. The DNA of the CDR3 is TGTGCCAGCAGGGAAACAGGGAAAAAAGAGAATCAGCCCCAGCATTTT.

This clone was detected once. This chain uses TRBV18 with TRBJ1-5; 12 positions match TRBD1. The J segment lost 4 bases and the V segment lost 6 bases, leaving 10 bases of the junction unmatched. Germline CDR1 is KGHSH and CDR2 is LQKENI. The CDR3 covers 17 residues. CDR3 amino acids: CASSPPGGQGANQPQHF. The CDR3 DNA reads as TGTGCCAGCTCCCCCCCCGGGGGACAGGGGGCGAATCAGCCCCAGCATTTT.

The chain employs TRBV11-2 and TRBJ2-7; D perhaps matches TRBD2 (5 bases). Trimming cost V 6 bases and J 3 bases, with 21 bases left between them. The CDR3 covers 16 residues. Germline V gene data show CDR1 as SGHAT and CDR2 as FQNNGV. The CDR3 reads CASRLSLLETGYEQYF. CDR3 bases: TGTGCCAGCAGACTATCCTTACTAGAGACGGGCTACGAGCAGTACTTC.

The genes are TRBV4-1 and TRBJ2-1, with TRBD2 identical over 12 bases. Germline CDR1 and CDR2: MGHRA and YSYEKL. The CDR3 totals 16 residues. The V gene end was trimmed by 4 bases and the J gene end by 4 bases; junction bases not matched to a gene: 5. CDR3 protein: CASSPPGLAGYNEQFF. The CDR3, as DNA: TGCGCCAGCAGCCCACCGGGACTAGCGGGTTACAATGAGCAGTTCTTC.

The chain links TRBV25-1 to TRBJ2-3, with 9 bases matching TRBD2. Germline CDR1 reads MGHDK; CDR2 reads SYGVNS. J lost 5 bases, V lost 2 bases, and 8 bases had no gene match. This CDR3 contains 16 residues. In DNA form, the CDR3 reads TGTGCCAGCAGTGAAGGGGGCGGGAGGGAGGAAGATACGCAGTATTTT. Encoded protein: CASSEGGGREEDTQYF.

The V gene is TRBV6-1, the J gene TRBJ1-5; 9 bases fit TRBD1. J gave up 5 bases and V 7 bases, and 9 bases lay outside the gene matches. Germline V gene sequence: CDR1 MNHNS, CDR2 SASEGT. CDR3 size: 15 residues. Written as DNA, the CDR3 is TGTGCCAGCACCTGGCCGACAGGGGGACATCAGCCCCAGCATTTT. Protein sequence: CASTWPTGGHQPQHF.

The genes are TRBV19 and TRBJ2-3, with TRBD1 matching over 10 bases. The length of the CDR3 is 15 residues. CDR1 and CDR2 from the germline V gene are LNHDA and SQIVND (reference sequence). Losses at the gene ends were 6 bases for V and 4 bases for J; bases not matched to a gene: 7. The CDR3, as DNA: TGTGCCAGTAGCATCCCGACAGGGGGCGCAGATACGCAGTATTTT. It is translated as CASSIPTGGADTQYF.

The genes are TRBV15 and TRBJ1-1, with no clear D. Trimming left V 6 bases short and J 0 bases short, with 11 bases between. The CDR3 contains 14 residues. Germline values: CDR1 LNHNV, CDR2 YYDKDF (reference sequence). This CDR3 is CATSVQYMNTEAFF. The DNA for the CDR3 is TGTGCCACCAGTGTACAGTACATGAACACTGAAGCTTTCTTT.

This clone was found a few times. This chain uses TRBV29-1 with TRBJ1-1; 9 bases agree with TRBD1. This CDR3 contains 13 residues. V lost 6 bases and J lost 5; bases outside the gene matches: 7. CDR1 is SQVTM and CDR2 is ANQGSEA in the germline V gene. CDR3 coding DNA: TGCAGCGTCGTCGGACAGGGGACGACTGAAGCTTTCTTT. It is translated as CSVVGQGTTEAFF.

The CDR3 loop is CASSSQYQTQYF. CDR3 in DNA: TGTGCCAGCAGTTCACAGTATCAGACCCAGTACTTC. This chain uses TRBV6-1 with TRBJ2-5; D not certain. V was trimmed by 5 bases and J by 6 bases, leaving 10 bases between them. CDR3 size: 12 residues. CDR1 MNHNS and CDR2 SASEGT come from the germline V gene.

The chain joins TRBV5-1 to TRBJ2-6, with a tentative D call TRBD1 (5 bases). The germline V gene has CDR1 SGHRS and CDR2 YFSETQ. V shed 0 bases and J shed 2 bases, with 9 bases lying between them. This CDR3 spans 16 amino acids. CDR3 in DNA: TGCGCCAGCAGCTTGGTTGAGACAGCTGGGGCCAACGTCCTGACTTTC. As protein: CASSLVETAGANVLTF.

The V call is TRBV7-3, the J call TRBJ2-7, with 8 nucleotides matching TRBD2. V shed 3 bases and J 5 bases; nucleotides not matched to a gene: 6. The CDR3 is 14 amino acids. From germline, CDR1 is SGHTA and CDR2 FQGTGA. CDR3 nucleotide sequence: TGTGCCAGCAGCTTGCAGCGGGAGAGCCACGAGCAGTACTTC. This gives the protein CASSLQRESHEQYF.

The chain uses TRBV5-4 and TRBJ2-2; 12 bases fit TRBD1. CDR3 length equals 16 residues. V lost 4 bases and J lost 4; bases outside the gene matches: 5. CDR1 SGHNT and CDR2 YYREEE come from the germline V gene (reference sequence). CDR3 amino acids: CASSPGQGAGTGELFF. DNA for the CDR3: TGTGCCAGCAGCCCGGGACAGGGGGCAGGCACCGGGGAGCTGTTTTTT.

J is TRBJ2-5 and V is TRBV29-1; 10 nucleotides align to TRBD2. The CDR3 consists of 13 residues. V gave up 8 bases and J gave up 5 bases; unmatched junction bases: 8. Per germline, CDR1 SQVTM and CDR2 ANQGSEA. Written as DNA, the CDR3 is TGCAGCTTTGGGGCTAGCGGGAGTGAGACCCAGTACTTC. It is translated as CSFGASGSETQYF. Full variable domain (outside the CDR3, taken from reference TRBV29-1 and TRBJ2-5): SAVISQKPSRDICQRGTSLTIQCQVDSQVTMMFWYRQQPGQSLTLIATANQGSEATYESGFVIDKFPISRPNLTFSTLTVSNMSPEDSSIYLCSFGASGSETQYFGPGTRLLVL.